This T cell receptor (beta chain) originates from a study of identical twins. Whole-study findings and limits: Within beta out-of-frame sequences, the excess sharing observed between twins was weaker. Findings came from cross-sectional statistics, without long-term follow-up of donors. One should note that invariant MAIT and iNKT cells could partly confound zero-insertion analyses.

This clonotype was seen a few times. Its specificity is not known. Unique molecular identifiers were present on the cDNA, and a universal primer site came from template switching. TCRdb passed the 5' RACE reads through MiXCR, listing each CDR3 protein once. The repertoire has approximately 1.8 million distinct CDR3 sequences, roughly 35% of them found once; the top ten carry about 0.25%. This CDR3 contains 16 residues. The germline V gene encodes CDR1 DFQATT and CDR2 SNEGSKA (reference sequence). The V segment lost 1 base and the J segment 4 bases; nucleotides outside the gene matches: 8. This receptor was taken from a newborn girl in good health. V gene TRBV20-1 combines with J gene TRBJ1-2; TRBD1 aligns across 11 bases. Source material: cord blood. CDR3 amino acids: CSARAPSGTGGYGYTF. The CDR3 DNA is TGCAGTGCTAGAGCCCCCTCCGGGACAGGGGGCTATGGCTACACCTTC.